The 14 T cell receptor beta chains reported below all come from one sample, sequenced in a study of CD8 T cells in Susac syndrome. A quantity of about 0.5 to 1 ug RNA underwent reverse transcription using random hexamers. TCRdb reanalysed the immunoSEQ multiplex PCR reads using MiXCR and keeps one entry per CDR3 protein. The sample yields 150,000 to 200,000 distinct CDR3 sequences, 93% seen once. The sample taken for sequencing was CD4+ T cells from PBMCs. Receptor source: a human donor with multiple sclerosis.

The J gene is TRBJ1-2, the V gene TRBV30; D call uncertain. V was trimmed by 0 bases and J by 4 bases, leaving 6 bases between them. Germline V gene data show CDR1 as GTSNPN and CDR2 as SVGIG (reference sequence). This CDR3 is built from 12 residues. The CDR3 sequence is CAWSVAGYGYTF. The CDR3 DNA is TGTGCCTGGAGTGTAGCAGGCTATGGCTACACCTTC.

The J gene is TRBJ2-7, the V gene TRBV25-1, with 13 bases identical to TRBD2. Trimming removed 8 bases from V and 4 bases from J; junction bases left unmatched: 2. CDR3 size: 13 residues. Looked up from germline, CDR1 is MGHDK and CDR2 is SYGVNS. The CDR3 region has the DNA TGTGCCAGCGGACTAGCGGGAGCTTACGAGCAGTACTTC. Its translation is CASGLAGAYEQYF.

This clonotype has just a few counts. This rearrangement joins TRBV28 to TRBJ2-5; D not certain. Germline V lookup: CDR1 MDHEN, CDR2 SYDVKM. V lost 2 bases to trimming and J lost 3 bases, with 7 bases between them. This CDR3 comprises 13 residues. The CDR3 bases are TGTGCCAGCAGTTTAGGAGCGAAAGAGACCCAGTACTTC. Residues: CASSLGAKETQYF.

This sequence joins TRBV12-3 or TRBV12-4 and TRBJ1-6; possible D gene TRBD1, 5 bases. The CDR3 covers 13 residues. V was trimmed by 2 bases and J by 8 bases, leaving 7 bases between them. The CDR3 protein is CASSLMGDSPLHF. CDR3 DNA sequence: TGTGCCAGCAGTTTAATGGGGGATTCACCCCTCCACTTT.

The CDR3 bases are TGTGCCTGGAGTGTATCCCGTAACTATGGCTACACCTTC. It codes for CAWSVSRNYGYTF. The rearrangement joins TRBV30 to TRBJ1-2; no clear D. CDR3 length equals 13 residues. Germline V gene sequence: CDR1 GTSNPN, CDR2 SVGIG (reference sequence). Between the trimmed V and J ends, which lost 0 bases and 1 base, there was a span of 6 bases.

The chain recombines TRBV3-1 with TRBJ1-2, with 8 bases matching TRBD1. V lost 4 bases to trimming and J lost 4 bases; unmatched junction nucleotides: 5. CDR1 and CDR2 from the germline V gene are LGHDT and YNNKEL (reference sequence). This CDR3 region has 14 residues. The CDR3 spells CASSPQGAGYGYTF. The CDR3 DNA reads TGTGCCAGCAGCCCTCAGGGGGCTGGCTATGGCTACACCTTC. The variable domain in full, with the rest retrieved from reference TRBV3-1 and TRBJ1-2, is DTAVSQTPKYLVTQMGNDKSIKCEQNLGHDTMYWYKQDSKKFLKIMFSYNNKELIINETVPNRFSPKSPDKAHLNLHINSLELGDSAVYFCASSPQGAGYGYTFGSGTRLTVV.

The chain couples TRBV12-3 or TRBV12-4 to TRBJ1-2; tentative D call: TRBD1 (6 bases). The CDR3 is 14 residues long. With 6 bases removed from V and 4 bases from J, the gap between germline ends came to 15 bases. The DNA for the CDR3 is TGTGCCAGCAGGGGTGACAGGTCTGCCTATGGCTACACCTTC. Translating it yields CASRGDRSAYGYTF.

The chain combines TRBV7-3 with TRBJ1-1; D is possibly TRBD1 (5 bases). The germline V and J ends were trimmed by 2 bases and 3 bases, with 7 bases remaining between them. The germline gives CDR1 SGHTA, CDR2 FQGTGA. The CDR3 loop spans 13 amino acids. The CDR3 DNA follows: TGTGCCAGCAGCTTAGACAGCGACACTGAAGCTTTCTTT. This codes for CASSLDSDTEAFF. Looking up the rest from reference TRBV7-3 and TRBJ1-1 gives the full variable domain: GAGVSQTPSNKVTEKGKYVELRCDPISGHTALYWYRQSLGQGPEFLIYFQGTGAADDSGLPNDRFFAVRPEGSVSTLKIQRTERGDSAVYLCASSLDSDTEAFFGQGTRLTVV.

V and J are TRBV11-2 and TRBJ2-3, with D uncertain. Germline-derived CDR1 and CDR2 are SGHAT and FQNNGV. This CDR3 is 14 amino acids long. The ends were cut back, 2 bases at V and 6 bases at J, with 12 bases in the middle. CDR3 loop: CASSLMGKEDTQYF. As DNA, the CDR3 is TGTGCCAGCAGCTTAATGGGGAAGGAGGATACGCAGTATTTT.

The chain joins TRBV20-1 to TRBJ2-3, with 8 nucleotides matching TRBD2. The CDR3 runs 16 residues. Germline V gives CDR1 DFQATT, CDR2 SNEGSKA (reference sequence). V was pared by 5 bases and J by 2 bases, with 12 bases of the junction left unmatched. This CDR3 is CSAHFRAGAVTDTQYF. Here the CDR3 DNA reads TGCAGTGCTCACTTCAGAGCGGGGGCCGTCACAGATACGCAGTATTTT.

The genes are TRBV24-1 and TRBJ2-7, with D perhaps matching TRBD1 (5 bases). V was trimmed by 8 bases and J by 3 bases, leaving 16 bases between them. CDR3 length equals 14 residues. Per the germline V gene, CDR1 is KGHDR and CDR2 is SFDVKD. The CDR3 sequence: CATMRRTKDYEQYF. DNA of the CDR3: TGTGCCACCATGCGGCGGACAAAAGACTACGAGCAGTACTTC.

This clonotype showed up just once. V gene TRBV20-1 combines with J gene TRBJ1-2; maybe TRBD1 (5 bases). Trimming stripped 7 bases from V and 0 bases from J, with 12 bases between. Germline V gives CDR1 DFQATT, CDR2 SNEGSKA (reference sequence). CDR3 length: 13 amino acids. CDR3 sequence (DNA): TGCAGTGGGGGCAACACCTCTAACTATGGCTACACCTTC. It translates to CSGGNTSNYGYTF.

The CDR3 here is CASSYSSLLAGDTDTQYF. For the CDR3, the DNA is TGTGCCAGCAGTTACTCGAGTCTCCTAGCGGGGGACACAGATACGCAGTATTTT. The rearrangement links TRBV6-5 to TRBJ2-3; 10 nucleotides match TRBD2. This CDR3 is built from 18 residues. Unmatched junction bases numbered 8, after V lost 0 bases and J lost 2 bases. The germline V gene encodes CDR1 MNHEY and CDR2 SVGAGI.

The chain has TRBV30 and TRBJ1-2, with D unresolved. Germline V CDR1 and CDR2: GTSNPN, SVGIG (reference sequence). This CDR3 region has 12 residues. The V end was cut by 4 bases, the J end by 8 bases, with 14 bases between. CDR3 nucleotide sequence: TGTGCCTGGACCGGCCAAGAGGGCGGCTACACCTTC. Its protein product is CAWTGQEGGYTF.